This TCR beta chain is from a study of blood T cell repertoires in COVID-19. Study at large: Researchers got acute and convalescent COVID-19 samples from the United States, Italy and Spain.

CDR3 size: 12 residues. The V and J ends lost 6 bases and 9 bases, in that order; junction bases with no gene match: 5. CDR1 and CDR2 (germline): SNHLY, FYNNEI. Per the study methods: Amplifying reference gene primers gave estimates of nucleated cell counts. The data were produced by immunoSEQ multiplex PCR, yet TCRdb's version contains in-frame clones alone and is incomplete. Clone size and V and J calls were adopted from that table, with D and trimming inferred from the DNA. The sample lists roughly 250,000 clones; about 88% were seen once. The origin of this receptor is a man aged 55-75 years who had recovered from COVID-19. Sequenced input: peripheral blood. The genes are TRBV2 and TRBJ1-2; 9 bases match TRBD1. The CDR3 here is CASRGDRDRYTF. CDR3 nucleotides: TGTGCCAGCAGGGGGGACAGGGACCGCTACACCTTC.